A single sample is the source of the 2 T cell receptor beta chains below, sequenced in a study of cytomegalovirus exposure and HLA in healthy donors. The PCR made use of 60 Vbeta and 13 Jbeta primers. Produced via immunoSEQ multiplex PCR; TCRdb's table is partial and in-frame only. The sample shows fewer than 250,000 clones, over 75% of them seen only once. What was sequenced was PBMCs. The receptors here all came from a girl aged 2 to 10 in good health and CMV-seronegative.

In this sample, this clone turned up once. Written as DNA, the CDR3 is TGTGCCAGTAGTATCACGGGGGGGCAGGTTGAGCAGTTCTTC. It codes for CASSITGGQVEQFF. This chain uses TRBV19 with TRBJ2-1; 8 bases fit TRBD2. Germline lookup yields CDR1 LNHDA and CDR2 SQIVND (reference sequence). The CDR3 extends over 14 amino acids. The V gene end was trimmed by 3 bases and the J gene end by 9 bases; junction bases not matched to a gene: 7.

This clone has only one observation. Here the CDR3 DNA reads TGTGCCAGTACCTACAGTCAAAATGTAGGCTATGGCTACACCTTC. Translation: CASTYSQNVGYGYTF. The J gene is TRBJ1-2, the V gene TRBV19, with D hard to call. Germline V gene data show CDR1 as LNHDA and CDR2 as SQIVND (reference sequence). Trimming pared 7 bases from V and 4 bases from J, leaving 19 bases between. The CDR3 loop spans 15 amino acids.